This TCR beta chain was captured by sequencing in a study of vaccination and CD4 T cells after COVID-19. Germline CDR1 and CDR2: SNHLY and FYNNEI. The germline V and J ends were trimmed by 5 bases and 2 bases, with 13 bases remaining between them. The CDR3 length is 15 residues. Oncomine TCR Beta short-read sequencing was applied to DNA from cultured CD4+ T cells. MiXCR, run by TCRdb on the PCR reads, gives a single entry per CDR3 protein. The sample yields over 8,000 distinct CDR3 sequences, 50% to 70% seen once. The table lists this clonotype with a few counts. The antigen is undetermined. Treatment noted: approximately nine-day PBMC culture with coronavirus spike peptide pools or control peptides (ViraFEST assay).

The rearrangement uses TRBV2 and TRBJ1-5; D possibly corresponds to TRBD1 (5 bases). The TCR originated in a human donor who had recovered from COVID-19. Sample: CD4+ T cells from blood, cultured in vitro. The CDR3: CASSKQGLGNQPQHF. CDR3 bases: TGTGCCAGCAGTAAGCAGGGCCTGGGCAATCAGCCCCAGCATTTT.